Described below is a single T cell receptor (beta chain) sequence and its context. At one end, the junction sequence differs from germline, possibly due to a read error. Amplification yielded TCR beta CDR3 regions, with RNA transcripts as the source. When the TCR CDR3 underwent first-round RT-PCR, the HTBI primer set was used. One entry per CDR3 protein, called by TCRdb with MiXCR from the multiplex PCR reads. Of approximately 560,000 distinct CDR3 sequences listed, 46% are singletons. The definition of stable Graves' hyperthyroidism was no ophthalmopathy progression within 18 months. Each diagnosis was grounded in clinical symptoms, serum thyroxine and TRAb, thyroid ultrasound, and orbital computed tomography. This CDR3 spans 15 amino acids. Germline loops: CDR1 SEHNR, CDR2 FQNEAQ (reference sequence). The data were obtained in a study of T cells in Graves' hyperthyroidism and ophthalmopathy.

The TCR originated in a woman between 18 and 30 years old with Graves' hyperthyroidism. This chain uses TRBV7-9 with TRBJ1-4; the D gene is possibly TRBD1 (5 bases). Sequenced input: peripheral blood or thyroid tissue (not recorded which). This chain's CDR3 is CASSPGGARVEKLFF. DNA of the CDR3: TGCGCCAGCAGCCCAGGCGGGGCAAGGGTTGAAAAACTGTTTTTT.